This paragraph covers one TCR beta chain sequence. This record comes from a study of shared clonotypes between healthy human individuals. This CDR3 comprises 15 residues. V was shortened by 8 bases and J by 7 bases, with 23 bases between the two germline ends. Germline-derived CDR1 and CDR2 are MDHEN and SYDVKM. The method was immunoSEQ multiplex PCR; TCRdb's version includes in-frame clones alone and lacks a portion of them. The data contain around 720,000 clones, more than 70% of them singletons. The rearrangement uses TRBV28 and TRBJ1-2; D is ambiguous. The sample taken for sequencing was memory CD4+ T cells sorted from blood. Subset indicated: CD45RA-negative fraction. The sequence derives from a woman aged 25 to 39 in good health. This chain's CDR3 is CASLDRQAPLGGYTF. CDR3 nucleotide sequence: TGTGCCAGCCTCGACCGGCAGGCCCCACTCGGTGGCTACACCTTC.